This TCR beta chain was observed in a study of cytomegalovirus exposure and HLA in healthy donors. All donors participated as healthy donors of bone marrow. Both 60 Vbeta primers and 13 Jbeta primers went into the PCR. TCRdb's table, derived via immunoSEQ multiplex PCR, lists solely in-frame clones and lacks some. Here the sample spans 110,000 to 150,000 clones, around 85% being singletons. Sequenced: PBMCs. This receptor was obtained from a female donor in good health and CMV-seronegative.

The CDR3 spells CASSQLTGSPGYTF. Written as DNA, the CDR3 is TGCGCCAGCAGCCAACTGACAGGGTCTCCTGGCTACACCTTC. The rearrangement joins TRBV4-1 to TRBJ1-2; 7 bases agree with TRBD1. Germline V gene lookup returns CDR1 MGHRA and CDR2 YSYEKL. The CDR3 extends over 14 amino acids. The V segment lost 2 bases and the J segment 7 bases; nucleotides outside the gene matches: 7.